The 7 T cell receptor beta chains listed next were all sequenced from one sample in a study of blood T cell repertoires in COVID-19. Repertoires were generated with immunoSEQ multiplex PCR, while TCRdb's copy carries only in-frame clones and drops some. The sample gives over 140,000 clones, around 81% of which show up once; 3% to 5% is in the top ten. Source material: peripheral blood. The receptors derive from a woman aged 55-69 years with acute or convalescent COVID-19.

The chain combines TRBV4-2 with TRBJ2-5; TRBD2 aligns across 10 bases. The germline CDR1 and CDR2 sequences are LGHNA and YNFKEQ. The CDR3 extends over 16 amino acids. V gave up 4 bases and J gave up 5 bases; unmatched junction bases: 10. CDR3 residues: CASSRHTSGEMETQYF. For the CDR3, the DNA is TGTGCCAGCAGCCGACATACTAGCGGGGAGATGGAGACCCAGTACTTC.

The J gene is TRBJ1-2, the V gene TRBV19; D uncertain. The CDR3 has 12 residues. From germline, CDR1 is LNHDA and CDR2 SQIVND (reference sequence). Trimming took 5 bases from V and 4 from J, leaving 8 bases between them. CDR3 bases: TGTGCCAGTAGTGACGGACTCTATGGCTACACCTTC. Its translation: CASSDGLYGYTF.

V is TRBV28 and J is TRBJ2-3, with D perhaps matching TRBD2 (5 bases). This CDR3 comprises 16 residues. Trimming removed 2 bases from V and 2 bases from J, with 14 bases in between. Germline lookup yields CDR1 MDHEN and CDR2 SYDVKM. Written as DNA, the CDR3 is TGTGCCAGCAGTTTAAGCGGTAGCACCCACACAGATACGCAGTATTTT. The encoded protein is CASSLSGSTHTDTQYF.

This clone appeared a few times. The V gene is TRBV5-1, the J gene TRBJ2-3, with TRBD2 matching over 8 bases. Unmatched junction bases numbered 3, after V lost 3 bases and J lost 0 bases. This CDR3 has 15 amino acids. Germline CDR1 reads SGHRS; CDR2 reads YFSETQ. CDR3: CASSSSGLSTDTQYF. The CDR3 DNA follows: TGCGCCAGCAGCTCTAGCGGGCTAAGCACAGATACGCAGTATTTT.

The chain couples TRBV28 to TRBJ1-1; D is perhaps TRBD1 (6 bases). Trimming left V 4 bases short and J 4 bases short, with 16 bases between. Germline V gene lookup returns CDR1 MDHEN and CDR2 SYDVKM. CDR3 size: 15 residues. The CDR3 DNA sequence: TGTGCCAGCAGTTCGAGTGGGGGCCCGGTCACTGAAGCTTTCTTT. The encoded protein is CASSSSGGPVTEAFF. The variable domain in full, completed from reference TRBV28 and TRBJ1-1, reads DVKVTQSSRYLVKRTGEKVFLECVQDMDHENMFWYRQDPGLGLRLIYFSYDVKMKEKGDIPEGYSVSREKKERFSLILESASTNQTSMYLCASSSSGGPVTEAFFGQGTRLTVV.

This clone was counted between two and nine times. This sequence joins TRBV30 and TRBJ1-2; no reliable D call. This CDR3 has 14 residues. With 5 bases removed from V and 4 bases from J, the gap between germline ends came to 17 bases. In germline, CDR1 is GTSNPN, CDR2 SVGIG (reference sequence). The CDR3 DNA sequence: TGTGCCTGGGTGGCCGAAGAGGGCCCCTATGGCTACACCTTC. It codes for CAWVAEEGPYGYTF.

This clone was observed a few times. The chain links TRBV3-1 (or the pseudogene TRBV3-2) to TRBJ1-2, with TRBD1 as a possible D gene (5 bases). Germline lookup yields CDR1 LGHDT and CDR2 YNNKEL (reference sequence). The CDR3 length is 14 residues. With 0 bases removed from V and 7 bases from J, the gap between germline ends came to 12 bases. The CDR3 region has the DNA TGTGCCAGCAGCCAAGAGGGGCAGGGAAGTGGCTACACCTTC. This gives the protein CASSQEGQGSGYTF.